The 23 T cell receptor beta chains reported below all come from one sample, sequenced in a study of T cell responses to AZD1222 COVID-19 vaccine. Sequencing was performed with immunoSEQ multiplex PCR; in TCRdb, only in-frame clones are kept and a portion is missing. The table has about 110,000 clones, 89% seen once. The specimen comprised peripheral blood, sampled on day 0 of AZD1222 vaccination. All receptors come from an adult in good health.

The chain employs TRBV7-2 and TRBJ1-5; no clear D gene. The germline gives CDR1 SGHTA, CDR2 FQGNSA. The CDR3 is 17 residues long. V was shortened by 1 base and J by 7 bases, with 20 bases between the two germline ends. The CDR3 here is CASSLGGQTRGSQPQHF. CDR3 DNA: TGTGCCAGCAGCTTAGGTGGCCAGACCAGAGGCTCACAGCCCCAGCATTTT.

The CDR3 nucleotides are TGTGCCAGCAGTCCACAGGGGGCTTGGGAGACCCAGTACTTC. Translating it yields CASSPQGAWETQYF. V is TRBV6-5 and J is TRBJ2-5, with 9 positions matching TRBD1. The CDR3 runs to 14 residues. Germline V CDR1 and CDR2: MNHEY, SVGAGI. V lost 5 bases, J lost 5 bases, and 6 bases stayed unmatched.

The chain is built from TRBV5-1 and TRBJ2-4, with a weak D call TRBD1 (5 bases). The V gene's germline CDR1 is SGHRS and CDR2 YFSETQ. V was trimmed by 0 bases and J by 8 bases, leaving 12 bases between them. The CDR3 spans 14 residues. Here the CDR3 reads CASSLVLGVDIQYF. The CDR3 DNA is TGCGCCAGCAGCTTGGTTTTAGGGGTGGACATTCAGTACTTC.

The rearrangement joins TRBV6-6 to TRBJ1-2; D unresolved. The V gene's germline CDR1 is MNHNY and CDR2 SVGAGI (reference sequence). The CDR3 runs 12 residues. The V end was cut by 4 bases, the J end by 5 bases, with 8 bases between. This chain's CDR3 is CASSSGSYGYTF. In DNA form, the CDR3 reads TGTGCCAGCAGTTCCGGGTCTTATGGCTACACCTTC.

V and J are TRBV5-5 and TRBJ1-6; no firm D call. V lost 4 bases, J lost 14 bases, and 19 bases lay in between. Germline V CDR1 and CDR2: SGHKS, YYEKEE (reference sequence). The CDR3 runs to 14 residues. CDR3 sequence: CASSTGPPAGTLHF. For the CDR3, the DNA is TGTGCCAGCAGCACCGGGCCCCCGGCGGGGACCCTCCACTTT.

This chain links TRBV9 with TRBJ2-3; D is uncertain. The CDR3 extends over 14 amino acids. V was trimmed by 0 bases and J by 1 base, leaving 6 bases between them. Germline-derived CDR1 and CDR2 are SGDLS and YYNGEE. This CDR3 is CASSVESRTDTQYF. DNA of the CDR3: TGTGCCAGCAGCGTAGAGAGCCGCACAGATACGCAGTATTTT.

This chain connects TRBV29-1 to TRBJ1-2; 10 nucleotides match TRBD1. The CDR3 runs to 13 residues. Germline loops: CDR1 SQVTM, CDR2 ANQGSEA. V lost 6 bases to trimming and J lost 8 bases; unmatched junction nucleotides: 9. CDR3 protein: CSVLRDRGFGYTF. The CDR3 region has the DNA TGCAGCGTCCTGCGGGACAGGGGTTTCGGCTACACCTTC.

J is TRBJ2-3 and V is TRBV6-2 or TRBV6-3; 7 positions agree with TRBD1. Trimming removed 4 bases from V and 2 bases from J; junction bases left unmatched: 6. This CDR3 is 15 amino acids long. Germline CDR1 reads MNHEY; CDR2 reads SVGEGT. The CDR3 coding sequence is TGTGCCAGCAGTTCGGACAGGAGCTACACAGATACGCAGTATTTT. It yields the protein CASSSDRSYTDTQYF.

The chain has TRBV19 and TRBJ1-2; D is unclear. The germline V gene encodes CDR1 LNHDA and CDR2 SQIVND (reference sequence). The CDR3 runs to 13 residues. The V and J ends lost 3 bases and 2 bases respectively, with 7 bases between them. The DNA for the CDR3 is TGTGCCAGTAGTATCGGAGGGAACTATGGCTACACCTTC. This codes for CASSIGGNYGYTF.

The rearrangement uses TRBV5-1 and TRBJ2-7; D could derive from TRBD1 or TRBD2 (5 bases each). CDR3 length equals 16 residues. Germline loops: CDR1 SGHRS, CDR2 YFSETQ. V lost 4 bases and J 1 base, leaving 18 bases between the germline ends. CDR3 protein: CASSPLTGGGSYEQYF. CDR3 sequence (DNA): TGCGCCAGCAGCCCGCTAACAGGTGGCGGGTCCTACGAGCAGTACTTC.

The chain is built from TRBV6-1 and TRBJ2-5; 8 positions match TRBD2. CDR3 length: 17 residues. Germline CDR1 is MNHNS and CDR2 is SASEGT. With 3 bases clipped from V and 5 bases from J, the junction kept 14 bases outside the gene matches. CDR3 in DNA: TGTGCCAGCAGTGAGAACTCCCAGACTAGCGCGTGGGAGACCCAGTACTTC. This codes for CASSENSQTSAWETQYF.

The chain recombines TRBV2 with TRBJ1-5, with 7 bases fitting TRBD1. J was trimmed by 7 bases and V by 4 bases; bases with no gene match: 7. This CDR3 contains 14 residues. CDR1 and CDR2 (germline): SNHLY, FYNNEI. For the CDR3, the DNA is TGTGCCAGCAGTGGACAGGGCTCGCAACAGCCCCAGCATTTT. Protein sequence: CASSGQGSQQPQHF. Combining the CDR3 with reference TRBV2 and TRBJ1-5 gives the whole variable domain EPEVTQTPSHQVTQMGQEVILRCVPISNHLYFYWYRQILGQKVEFLVSFYNNEISEKSEIFDDQFSVERPDGSNFTLKIRSTKLEDSAMYFCASSGQGSQQPQHFGDGTRLSIL.

About this clone: One end of the junction is discordant with germline, which a read error may explain. The chain has TRBV7-7 and TRBJ2-5; 9 nucleotides align to TRBD2. Germline values: CDR1 SSHAT, CDR2 FNYEAQ (reference sequence). This CDR3 region has 16 residues. The CDR3 nucleotides read TGTGCTAGCAGCTCCCGGGCTAGCGGGATCCACGAGACCCAGTACTTC. Amino acid sequence: CASSSRASGIHETQYF. Using reference TRBV7-7 and TRBJ2-5 for the parts outside the CDR3, the full variable domain is GAGVSQSPRYKVTKRGQDVTLRCDPISSHATLYWYQQALGQGPEFLTYFNYEAQPDKSGLPSDRFSAERPEGSISTLTIQRTEQRDSAMYRCASSSRASGIHETQYFGPGTRLLVL.

This clone was counted between two and nine times. The CDR3 region is CATSSEQGGTEAFF. The DNA of the CDR3 is TGTGCCACCAGTTCAGAACAGGGCGGCACTGAAGCTTTCTTT. The V call is TRBV24-1, the J call TRBJ1-1, with a weak D call TRBD1 (6 bases). This CDR3 has 14 amino acids. Germline values: CDR1 KGHDR, CDR2 SFDVKD. The V and J ends lost 6 bases and 4 bases respectively, with 14 bases between them.

In this sample, this clone turned up a few times. The rearrangement links TRBV25-1 to TRBJ1-6, with D possibly TRBD1 on 6 matching bases. Trimming took 5 bases from V and 8 from J, leaving 16 bases between them. The CDR3 is 15 amino acids. CDR1 and CDR2 from the germline V gene are MGHDK and SYGVNS. CDR3 amino acids: CASSRRDRTDSPLHF. CDR3 sequence (DNA): TGTGCCAGCAGTCGGAGAGACAGGACCGATTCACCCCTCCACTTT. Together with reference TRBV25-1 and TRBJ1-6, the CDR3 gives the full variable domain: EADIYQTPRYLVIGTGKKITLECSQTMGHDKMYWYQQDPGMELHLIHYSYGVNSTEKGDLSSESTVSRIRTEHFPLTLESARPSHTSQYLCASSRRDRTDSPLHFGNGTRLTVT.

J is TRBJ2-5 and V is TRBV18, with D unclear. V lost 2 bases to trimming and J lost 5 bases, with 9 bases between them. Germline V gene data show CDR1 as KGHSH and CDR2 as LQKENI. This CDR3 is built from 13 residues. The CDR3 spells CASSPGSRETQYF. DNA of the CDR3: TGTGCCAGCTCACCAGGGTCGCGGGAGACCCAGTACTTC.

The genes are TRBV5-6 and TRBJ1-6, with D possibly matching TRBD1 (6 bases). The CDR3 runs to 16 residues. Germline V gives CDR1 SGHDT, CDR2 YYEEEE. The V end was cut by 1 base, the J end by 6 bases, with 14 bases between. CDR3 in DNA: TGTGCCAGCAGCTTGTTTGGACAGAGACTTAATTCACCCCTCCACTTT. Translating gives CASSLFGQRLNSPLHF.

V usage is TRBV2 and J usage is TRBJ2-4; possibly TRBD1 for D (5 bases). Germline CDR1 is SNHLY and CDR2 is FYNNEI. Trimming removed 6 bases at V and 8 bases at J, with 17 bases between. The CDR3 contains 14 residues. CDR3 region: CASRDTQGIDIQYF. CDR3 in DNA: TGTGCCAGCAGGGACACCCAGGGTATCGACATTCAGTACTTC.

The chain combines TRBV7-2 with TRBJ2-7; 7 bases agree with TRBD1. Germline assignment: CDR1 SGHTA and CDR2 FQGNSA. V trimming: 1 base; J trimming: 4 bases; junction bases outside the gene matches: 1. CDR3 length equals 13 residues. This CDR3 reads CASSLEQGYEQYF. The CDR3 DNA reads TGTGCCAGCAGCTTAGAACAGGGGTACGAGCAGTACTTC.

The chain joins TRBV5-1 to TRBJ1-2; D perhaps matches TRBD1 (5 bases). The CDR3 consists of 15 residues. V lost 5 bases and J 5 bases, leaving 19 bases between the germline ends. Germline V gives CDR1 SGHRS, CDR2 YFSETQ. The CDR3 DNA is TGCGCCAGCAGGTTGCTGAACGGGGCAGGGTATGGCTACACCTTC. This sequence encodes CASRLLNGAGYGYTF. The full variable domain, completed using reference TRBV5-1 and TRBJ1-2, is KAGVTQTPRYLIKTRGQQVTLSCSPISGHRSVSWYQQTPGQGLQFLFEYFSETQRNKGNFPGRFSGRQFSNSRSEMNVSTLELGDSALYLCASRLLNGAGYGYTFGSGTRLTVV.

This chain uses TRBV4-1 with TRBJ2-5, with D hard to call. The V and J ends lost 4 bases and 5 bases respectively, with 17 bases between them. The germline CDR1 and CDR2 sequences are MGHRA and YSYEKL. The CDR3 has 15 amino acids. CDR3 protein: CASSPQWSVRETQYF. Written as DNA, the CDR3 is TGCGCCAGCAGCCCACAGTGGAGCGTCCGGGAGACCCAGTACTTC.

V gene TRBV21-1 combines with J gene TRBJ2-7. TRBV21-1 is a pseudogene segment. The CDR3 has 17 amino acids. CDR3 DNA: TGTGCCAGCAGCAAACCCTTGGGGAGGGGGCCTCCTAATGAGCAGTACTTC. It codes for CASSKPLGRGPPNEQYF.

Comment on this clone: The sample carries other DNA sequences with the same CDR3. J is TRBJ2-5 and V is TRBV30; 8 bases fit TRBD2. Trimming removed 3 bases from V and 5 bases from J; junction bases left unmatched: 8. Looked up from germline, CDR1 is GTSNPN and CDR2 is SVGIG (reference sequence). The CDR3 length is 14 residues. The CDR3 here is CAWRASGGRETQYF. CDR3 coding DNA: TGTGCCTGGAGAGCGAGCGGGGGCCGGGAGACCCAGTACTTC. Supplemented by reference TRBV30 and TRBJ2-5, the full variable domain reads SQTIHQWPATLVQPVGSPLSLECTVEGTSNPNLYWYRQAAGRGLQLLFYSVGIGQISSEVPQNLSASRPQDRQFILSSKKLLLSDSGFYLCAWRASGGRETQYFGPGTRLLVL.